This T cell receptor beta chain was identified during a study of cytomegalovirus exposure and HLA in healthy donors. Broader study findings: Productive rates of about 90% or about 30% were seen for most TCR beta V segments in an earlier analysis. In vitro confirmation showed three CMV-associated chains to be CMV antigen specific.

When sampled, the donors appeared nominally healthy, though they likely had unrecorded immune exposures. A note on this clone: The antigen is not known.

It was with 60 Vbeta and 13 Jbeta primers that the PCR ran. Profiled with immunoSEQ multiplex PCR; TCRdb holds only in-frame clones, not every one. The sample has some 150,000 clones, approximately 80% seen once. Trimming at V came to 6 bases and at J to 5 bases, leaving 8 bases not matched to a gene. The CDR3 totals 16 residues. From germline, CDR1 is MNHEY and CDR2 SMNVEV (reference sequence). The chain has TRBV27 and TRBJ1-6, with 9 bases identical to TRBD1. Sequencing input: PBMCs. The TCR comes from a woman between 50 and 59 years old in good health and CMV-seropositive. This CDR3 is CASSLQGAPHNSPLHF. The CDR3 coding sequence is TGTGCCAGCAGCCTACAGGGGGCCCCCCATAATTCACCCCTCCACTTT.